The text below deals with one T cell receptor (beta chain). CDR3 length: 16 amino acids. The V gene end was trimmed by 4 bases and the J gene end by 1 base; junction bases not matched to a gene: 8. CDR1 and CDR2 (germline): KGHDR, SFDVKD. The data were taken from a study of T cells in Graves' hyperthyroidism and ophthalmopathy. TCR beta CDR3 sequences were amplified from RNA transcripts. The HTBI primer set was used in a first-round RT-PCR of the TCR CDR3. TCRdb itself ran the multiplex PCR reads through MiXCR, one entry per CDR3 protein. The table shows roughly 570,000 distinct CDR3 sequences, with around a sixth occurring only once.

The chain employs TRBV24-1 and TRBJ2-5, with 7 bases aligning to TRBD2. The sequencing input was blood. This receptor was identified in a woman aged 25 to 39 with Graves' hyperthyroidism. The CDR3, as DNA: TGTGCCACCAGTGAGGCCCGGGCTAGCGGCCAAGAGACCCAGTACTTC. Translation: CATSEARASGQETQYF.